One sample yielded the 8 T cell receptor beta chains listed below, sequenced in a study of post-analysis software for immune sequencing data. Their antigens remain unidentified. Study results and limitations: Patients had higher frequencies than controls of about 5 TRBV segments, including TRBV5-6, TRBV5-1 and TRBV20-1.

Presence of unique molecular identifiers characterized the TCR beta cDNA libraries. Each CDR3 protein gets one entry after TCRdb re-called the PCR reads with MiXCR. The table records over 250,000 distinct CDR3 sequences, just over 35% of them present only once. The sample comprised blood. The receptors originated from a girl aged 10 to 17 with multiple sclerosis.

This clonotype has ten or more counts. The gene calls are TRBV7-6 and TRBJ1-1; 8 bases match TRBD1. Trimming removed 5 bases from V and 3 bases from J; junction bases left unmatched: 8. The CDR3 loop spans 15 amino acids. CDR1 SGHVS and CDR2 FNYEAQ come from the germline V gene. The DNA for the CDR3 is TGTGCCAGCAGCCCTCGGACAGGGCGAGACACTGAAGCTTTCTTT. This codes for CASSPRTGRDTEAFF. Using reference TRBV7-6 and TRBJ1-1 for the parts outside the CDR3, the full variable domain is GAGVSQSPRYKVTKRGQDVALRCDPISGHVSLYWYRQALGQGPEFLTYFNYEAQQDKSGLPNDRFSAERPEGSISTLTIQRTEQRDSAMYRCASSPRTGRDTEAFFGQGTRLTVV.

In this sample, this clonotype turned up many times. The CDR3 loop is CASSPGQVVRQETQYF. The CDR3 DNA reads as TGCGCCAGCAGCCCCGGACAGGTTGTCCGCCAAGAGACCCAGTACTTC. The V and J genes are TRBV5-1 and TRBJ2-5, with 7 bases matching TRBD1. CDR3 size: 16 residues. Germline-derived CDR1 and CDR2 are SGHRS and YFSETQ. With 4 bases clipped from V and 1 base from J, the junction kept 10 bases outside the gene matches.

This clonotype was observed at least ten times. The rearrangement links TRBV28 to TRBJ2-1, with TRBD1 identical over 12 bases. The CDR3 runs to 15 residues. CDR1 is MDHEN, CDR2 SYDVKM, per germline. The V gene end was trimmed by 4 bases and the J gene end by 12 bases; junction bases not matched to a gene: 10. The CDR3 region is CASSSSGQGALGQFF. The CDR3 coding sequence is TGTGCCAGCAGTTCCTCGGGACAGGGGGCCTTGGGGCAGTTCTTC.

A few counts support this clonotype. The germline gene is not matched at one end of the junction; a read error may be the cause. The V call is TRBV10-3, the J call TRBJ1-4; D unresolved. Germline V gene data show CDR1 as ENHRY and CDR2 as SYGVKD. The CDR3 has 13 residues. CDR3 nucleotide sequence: TGTGCCATCACTGAGACGCCGAATGAAAAACTGTTTTTT. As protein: CAITETPNEKLFF.

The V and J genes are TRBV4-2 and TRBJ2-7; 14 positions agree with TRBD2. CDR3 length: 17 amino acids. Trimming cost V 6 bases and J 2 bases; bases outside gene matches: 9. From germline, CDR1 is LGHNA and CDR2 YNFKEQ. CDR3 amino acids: CASSPYGTSGSTYEQYF. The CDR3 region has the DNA TGTGCCAGCAGTCCATACGGGACTAGCGGGAGTACCTACGAGCAGTACTTC.

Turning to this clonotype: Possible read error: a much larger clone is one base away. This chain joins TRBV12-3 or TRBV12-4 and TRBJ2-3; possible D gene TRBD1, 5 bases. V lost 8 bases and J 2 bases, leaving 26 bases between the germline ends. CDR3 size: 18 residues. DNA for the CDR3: TGTGCCAGCGCCTCTCCCAAGGACACCCGAAGAGACACAGATACGCAGTATTTT. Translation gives CASASPKDTRRDTDTQYF.

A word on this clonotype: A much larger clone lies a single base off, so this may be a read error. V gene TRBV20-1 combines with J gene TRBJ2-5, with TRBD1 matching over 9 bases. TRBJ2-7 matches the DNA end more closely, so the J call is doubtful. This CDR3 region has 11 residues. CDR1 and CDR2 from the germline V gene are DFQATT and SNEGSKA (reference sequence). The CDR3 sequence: CRAGQGDEQYF. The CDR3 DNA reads TGCAGGGCGGGACAGGGCGACGAGCAGTACTTC.

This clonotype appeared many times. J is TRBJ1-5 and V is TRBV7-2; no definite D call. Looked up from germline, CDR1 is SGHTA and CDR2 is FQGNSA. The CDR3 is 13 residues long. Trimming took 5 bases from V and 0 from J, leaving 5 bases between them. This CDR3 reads CASSVISNQPQHF. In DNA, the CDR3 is TGTGCCAGCAGCGTCATTAGCAATCAGCCCCAGCATTTT.